This T cell receptor beta chain was sequenced for a study of blood T cell repertoires in COVID-19. About the study: The origin of the acute and convalescent COVID-19 samples was the United States, Italy and Spain.

V dropped 0 bases and J dropped 7 bases, with 13 bases sitting between them. This CDR3 spans 15 amino acids. CDR1 and CDR2 from the germline V gene are SGHKS and YYEKEE (reference sequence). This clone was detected only once. In the authors' workflow: Reference gene primer amplification gave nucleated cell count estimates. TCRdb's table, derived via immunoSEQ multiplex PCR, lists solely in-frame clones and lacks some. For V, J and clone size, that table is used; D and trimming come from the DNA. This sample yields 250,000 to 300,000 clones, of which around nine tenths are seen a single time; around 10% belongs to the top ten.

This TCR derives from a woman in her thirties with COVID-19, enrolled during active disease. The J gene is TRBJ1-4, the V gene TRBV5-5, with unresolved D. Sequenced: peripheral blood. Written as DNA, the CDR3 is TGTGCCAGCAGCTTGGGCGGTTCATTACTTGAAAAACTGTTTTTT. Its protein is CASSLGGSLLEKLFF.